This TCR beta chain was sequenced in a study of T-cell memory formation after mild COVID-19. The study, taken as a whole, reports: The CD4+ clones that contracted clustered mainly within CM and EM, and the CD8+ clones concentrated in EMRA.

The germline gives CDR1 MNHEY, CDR2 SMNVEV (reference sequence). V was pared by 2 bases and J by 0 bases, with 14 bases of the junction left unmatched. This CDR3 contains 19 residues. MiXCR was run by TCRdb on the 5' RACE reads, yielding one entry per CDR3 protein. This sample has tens of thousands of distinct CDR3 sequences, with 6.6% found just once. This clonotype was seen only a few times. Its antigen remains unidentified. The source of this sequence is an adult who had mild COVID-19 (a few samples of this study predate the infection). Cell type and time point are not known. The sequencing sample was made of PBMCs or a T cell subset sorted from them (not recorded which). The chain has TRBV27 and TRBJ1-2; 8 bases match TRBD1. The CDR3 loop reads CASSLRRGQGAIANYGYTF. CDR3 in DNA: TGTGCCAGCAGTTTAAGGAGGGGGCAGGGGGCTATAGCTAACTATGGCTACACCTTC.